The 8 T cell receptor beta chains listed next were all sequenced from one sample in a study of neurological immune-mediated disorders. TCRdb reanalysed the 5' RACE reads using MiXCR and keeps one entry per CDR3 protein. The sample carries around 60,000 distinct CDR3 sequences, about 3.4% recorded once. Sequencing was done on a sample of PBMCs. The origin of the receptors is a woman aged 55-70 years with multiple sclerosis.

This clonotype was seen ten or more times. This chain joins TRBV7-2 and TRBJ2-7; D remains ambiguous. The germline CDR1 and CDR2 sequences are SGHTA and FQGNSA. Trimming stripped 2 bases from V and 6 bases from J, with 17 bases between. The CDR3 contains 15 residues. The CDR3 DNA reads as TGTGCCAGCAGCTTACGACTCAGGTGGGAAGGCGAGCAGTACTTC. It specifies CASSLRLRWEGEQYF.

This clonotype was seen at least ten times. The chain joins TRBV4-2 to TRBJ1-5; D unresolved. CDR3 size: 13 residues. V lost 4 bases to trimming and J lost 5 bases, with 9 bases between them. Germline V CDR1 and CDR2: LGHNA, YNFKEQ. DNA for the CDR3: TGTGCCAGCAGCCCGAGCGGGGATCAGCCCCAGCATTTT. This gives the protein CASSPSGDQPQHF.

This clonotype was seen ten or more times. This chain connects TRBV20-1 to TRBJ2-1; no firm D call. V dropped 0 bases and J dropped 2 bases, with 8 bases sitting between them. CDR3 length equals 14 residues. The V gene's germline CDR1 is DFQATT and CDR2 SNEGSKA (reference sequence). The CDR3 DNA reads TGCAGTGCTAGAGATGGAGAGGCCTACAATGAGCAGTTCTTC. This gives the protein CSARDGEAYNEQFF.

This clonotype was observed many times. The J gene is TRBJ2-1, the V gene TRBV12-3 or TRBV12-4; TRBD2 agrees at 7 bases. The CDR3 is 14 amino acids. Trimming took 2 bases from V and 10 from J; bases not matched to a gene: 8. The CDR3 spells CASSLLIWGGEQFF. The CDR3 coding sequence is TGTGCCAGCAGTTTATTAATCTGGGGGGGGGAGCAGTTCTTC.

At least ten counts were recorded for this clonotype. The chain combines TRBV5-6 with TRBJ2-5; no clear D. Germline-derived CDR1 and CDR2 are SGHDT and YYEEEE. Deletions cut 4 bases from V and 7 bases from J, with 11 bases between. This CDR3 has 12 residues. The CDR3 sequence is CASSPLTGTQYF. CDR3 coding DNA: TGTGCCAGCAGCCCGCTAACCGGGACCCAGTACTTC. Full variable domain (remainder filled in from reference TRBV5-6 and TRBJ2-5): DAGVTQSPTHLIKTRGQQVTLRCSPKSGHDTVSWYQQALGQGPQFIFQYYEEEERQRGNFPDRFSGHQFPNYSSELNVNALLLGDSALYLCASSPLTGTQYFGPGTRLLVL.

There are many counts of this clonotype. CDR3 residues: CASSEAGPTGELFF. CDR3 DNA sequence: TGTGCCAGCAGTGAGGCAGGGCCGACCGGGGAGCTGTTTTTT. This chain joins TRBV25-1 and TRBJ2-2; D is possibly TRBD1 (5 bases). Germline-derived CDR1 and CDR2 are MGHDK and SYGVNS. The CDR3 has 14 amino acids. The V end lost 3 bases, the J end lost 5 bases, and 10 bases lay between the germline ends.

In its sample, this clonotype was seen many times. The CDR3 here is CASSQAGRVVSGANVLTF. The CDR3 nucleotides are TGTGCCAGCAGCCAAGCCGGGAGGGTTGTATCTGGGGCCAACGTCCTGACTTTC. The chain joins TRBV14 to TRBJ2-6, with 8 bases that match TRBD2. V gave up 1 base and J gave up 1 base; unmatched junction bases: 6. The germline CDR1 and CDR2 sequences are SGHDN and FVKESK. The CDR3 is made up of 18 amino acids.

In its sample, this clonotype was seen many times. The chain uses TRBV12-3 or TRBV12-4 and TRBJ2-1, with a tentative D call TRBD2 (7 bases). This CDR3 contains 14 residues. The ends were cut back, 5 bases at V and 8 bases at J, with 16 bases in the middle. The CDR3 here is CASSLGGAWDEQFF. As DNA, the CDR3 is TGTGCCAGCAGTCTAGGGGGGGCTTGGGATGAGCAGTTCTTC.